This TCR beta chain was sequenced in a study of T cells after yellow fever vaccination. The study, taken as a whole, reports: The presence of abundant clonotypes contaminating from the bulk population was possible in FACS-sorted repertoires.

This clonotype has ten or more counts. Its antigen is currently unknown. TCRdb ran MiXCR on the 5' RACE reads and lists one entry per CDR3 protein. The sample lists some 320,000 distinct CDR3 sequences, around 10% occurring once. CDR1 SGHTA and CDR2 FQGNSA come from the germline V gene. This CDR3 is built from 18 residues. V lost 5 bases and J lost 6; bases outside the gene matches: 12. The gene calls are TRBV7-2 and TRBJ2-5, with TRBD2 identical over 16 bases. Material: CD4+ T cells sorted from PBMCs, obtained 45 days after the yellow fever booster vaccination. The receptor was derived from a man aged 18 to 30 who received the YFV17D yellow fever vaccine. Here the CDR3 DNA reads TGTGCCAGCAGCCTTTCCGGGACTAGCGGGGGGGCCGGCCAGACCCAGTACTTC. The encoded protein is CASSLSGTSGGAGQTQYF.